This TCR beta chain emerged from a study of blood T cell repertoires in COVID-19. In the source study's methods: Quantification of nucleated cells was approximated via reference gene primer amplification. The assay was immunoSEQ multiplex PCR, and TCRdb's table has in-frame clones only and misses some. Clone size and the V and J calls come from that table; the DNA yielded D and trimming. The data contain approximately 100,000 clones, more than 75% of them seen just once; the ten biggest clones take up more than 10%. Trimming cost V 4 bases and J 0 bases; bases outside gene matches: 2. This CDR3 spans 17 amino acids. CDR1 MGHRA and CDR2 YSYEKL come from the germline V gene.

The source of this sequence is a human donor in a cohort sampled during active COVID-19. This chain uses TRBV4-1 with TRBJ2-1, with 14 bases that match TRBD2. The sequenced material came from peripheral blood. The CDR3, as DNA: TGCGCCAGCAGCCGACTAGCGGGGGGGAGCTCCTACAATGAGCAGTTCTTC. It codes for CASSRLAGGSSYNEQFF.